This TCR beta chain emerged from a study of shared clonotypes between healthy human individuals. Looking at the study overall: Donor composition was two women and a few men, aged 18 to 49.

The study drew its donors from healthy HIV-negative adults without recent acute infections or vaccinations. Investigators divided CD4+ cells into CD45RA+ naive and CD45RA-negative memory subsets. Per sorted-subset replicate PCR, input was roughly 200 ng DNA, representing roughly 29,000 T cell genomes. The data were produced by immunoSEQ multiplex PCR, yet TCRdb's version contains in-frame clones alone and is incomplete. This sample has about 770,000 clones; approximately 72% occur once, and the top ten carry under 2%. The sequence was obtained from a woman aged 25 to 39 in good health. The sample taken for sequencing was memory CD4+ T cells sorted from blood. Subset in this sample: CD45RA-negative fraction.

In DNA, the CDR3 is TGCGCCAGCAGCTTGCCAGGGGGCAATTCACCCCTCCACTTT. It translates to CASSLPGGNSPLHF. The rearrangement uses TRBV5-1 and TRBJ1-6; 8 nucleotides line up with TRBD1. Germline V gene lookup returns CDR1 SGHRS and CDR2 YFSETQ. The CDR3 extends over 14 amino acids. V shed 1 base and J 7 bases; nucleotides not matched to a gene: 1.